This is a list of T cell receptor beta chains from one sample in a study of CD8 T cells in Susac syndrome. TCRdb recomputed calls from the immunoSEQ multiplex PCR reads with MiXCR, one row per CDR3 protein. The data show tens of thousands of distinct CDR3 sequences, about 95% seen once. The sample was CD8+ T cells from PBMCs. These TCRs come from a human donor with multiple sclerosis. The CDR3 runs from the conserved cysteine through the conserved F or W. Each record gives: J gene, clone size, V gene, D gene, CDR3 DNA, CDR3 protein. D genes are given only for firm matches. Expanded clones are given a class, and other clones once, few, many or no size at all.

>TRBJ2-7|-|TRBV9|TRBD2
TGTGCCAGCAGCGTAGAGGGAGGGTTCGACGAGCAGTACTTC
CASSVEGGFDEQYF
>TRBJ2-7|-|TRBV2|TRBD2
TGTGCCAGCAGACTTAGCGGGGGGCCGGCCTACGAGCAGTACTTC
CASRLSGGPAYEQYF
>TRBJ2-1|-|TRBV7-9|-
TGTGCCAGCAGCTCGTCCAGGGCCTCCTACAATGAGCAGTTCTTC
CASSSSRASYNEQFF
>TRBJ2-7|once|TRBV5-6|TRBD2
TGTGCCAGCAGCTTCCCCGGACTAGCGGCCTACGAGCAGTACTTC
CASSFPGLAAYEQYF
>TRBJ1-2|-|TRBV9|TRBD1
TGTGCCAGCAGCGTAGAGGGGACAGGCTATGGCTACACCTTC
CASSVEGTGYGYTF
>TRBJ1-1|-|TRBV7-6|-
TGTGCCAGCAGCTTAGATGGTGAAGCTTTCTTT
CASSLDGEAFF
>TRBJ2-7|-|TRBV4-1|-
TGCGCCAGCAGCCAAGAAGGCCTGGCCTACGAGCAGTACTTC
CASSQEGLAYEQYF
>TRBJ2-3|-|TRBV12-3/TRBV12-4|-
TGTGCCAGCAGTTTCAAACTCAACACAGATACGCAGTATTTT
CASSFKLNTDTQYF
>TRBJ2-5|once|TRBV29-1|TRBD2
TGCAGCGTTGACAACCTTGCCGGGACTAGCGGGAGAGGGGGCAAGGAGACCCAGTACTTC
CSVDNLAGTSGRGGKETQYF
>TRBJ1-5|-|TRBV4-1|-
TGCGCCAGCAGCCAAGCGGAGGGATATAGCAATCAGCCCCAGCATTTT
CASSQAEGYSNQPQHF
>TRBJ1-5|-|TRBV27|-
TGTGCCAGCAGCCCAGAGGTGGGGGGCAATCAGCCCCAGCATTTT
CASSPEVGGNQPQHF
>TRBJ2-7|-|TRBV5-1|-
TGCGCCAGCAGCGGGGACACGCGGTCCGTTTCCTACGAGCAGTACTTC
CASSGDTRSVSYEQYF
>TRBJ2-7|-|TRBV15|-
TGTGCCACCAGCAGAGCGATCGAGAGGGAGCAGTACTTC
CATSRAIEREQYF
>TRBJ2-7|-|TRBV11-2|TRBD2
TGTGCCAGCAGCTCCGAGCGGGGGATTTACTACGAGCAGTACTTC
CASSSERGIYYEQYF
>TRBJ2-7|-|TRBV27|-
TGTGCCAGCAGTCTGAATACCGGGCCCTCCTACGAGCAGTACTTC
CASSLNTGPSYEQYF
>TRBJ2-7|-|TRBV29-1|-
TGCAGCGCACGGGACTTTTTCGACGAGCAGTACTTC
CSARDFFDEQYF
>TRBJ1-1|-|TRBV28|-
TGTGCCAGCAGCTTCAATCGGGTCTCGAACACTGAAGCTTTCTTT
CASSFNRVSNTEAFF
>TRBJ1-5|-|TRBV9|TRBD1
TGTGCCAGCAGCGCGCAGGGGGAATATCAGCCCCAGCATTTT
CASSAQGEYQPQHF
>TRBJ2-1|-|TRBV19|TRBD1
TGTGCCAGTAGCAAACCGGGACAGGGTATCAAGGGTGAGCAGTTCTTC
CASSKPGQGIKGEQFF
>TRBJ1-1|-|TRBV29-1|-
TGCAGCGTTGTATCTGCGCGAAACACTGAAGCTTTCTTT
CSVVSARNTEAFF
>TRBJ2-5|-|TRBV12-5|TRBD1
TGTGCTAGTGGTTCCGGGACAGGGGAAAGGACCCAGTACTTC
CASGSGTGERTQYF
>TRBJ1-1|once|TRBV18|-
TGTGCCAGCTCACCGGACCGTGGGGTCGCTGAAGCTTTCTTT
CASSPDRGVAEAFF
>TRBJ2-5|-|TRBV27|-
TGTGCCAGCAGTCCTCTCCCGGATGAGACCCAGTACTTC
CASSPLPDETQYF
>TRBJ1-1|-|TRBV5-1|-
TGCGCCAGCAGCCTAGACGCCTCAGGAGCATCAAAAGCTTTCTTT
CASSLDASGASKAFF
>TRBJ2-7|-|TRBV4-1|-
TGCGCCAGCAGCCAAGAGAGCGGTTCCTACGAGCAGTACTTC
CASSQESGSYEQYF
>TRBJ2-1|-|TRBV29-1|TRBD2
TGCAGCGTTACAGCGGGGGGGCGGGATGAGCAGTTCTTC
CSVTAGGRDEQFF
>TRBJ2-2|-|TRBV7-6|-
TGTGCCAGCAGCTTAGGGTTGGACGCCGGGGAGCTGTTTTTT
CASSLGLDAGELFF
>TRBJ2-7|-|TRBV19|-
TGTGCCAGTAGTGACGAGGGCTACGAGCAGTACTTC
CASSDEGYEQYF
>TRBJ1-1|-|TRBV2|-
TGTGCCAGCAGGTTGGGACGGCCAAACACTGAAGCTTTCTTT
CASRLGRPNTEAFF
>TRBJ2-1|-|TRBV19|TRBD2
TGTGCCAGTAGTCCCCTCCCTAGCGGAGTCTACAATGAGCAGTTCTTC
CASSPLPSGVYNEQFF
>TRBJ2-3|-|TRBV28|TRBD2
TGTGCCAGCAGTTTAGCGGGAGAGCCCACAGATACGCAGTATTTT
CASSLAGEPTDTQYF
>TRBJ1-4|-|TRBV2|TRBD1
TGTGCCAGCAGTGAGGGACAGGGGCTGAATGAAAAACTGTTTTTT
CASSEGQGLNEKLFF
>TRBJ2-7|-|TRBV30|TRBD1
TGTGCCTGGAGACATAACAGGGGCTACGAGCAGTACTTC
CAWRHNRGYEQYF
>TRBJ2-1|-|TRBV29-1|-
TGCAGCGTTGAAGAGTATTCCTACAATGAGCAGTTCTTC
CSVEEYSYNEQFF
>TRBJ1-4|once|TRBV19|-
TGTGCCAGTAAGACCCGGCAGTGGGATGAAAAACTGTTTTTT
CASKTRQWDEKLFF
>TRBJ1-5|-|TRBV3-1|-
TGTGCCAGCAGCCAAGATTGGGCAGTTCAGCAGCCCCAGCATTTT
CASSQDWAVQQPQHF
>TRBJ2-5|-|TRBV29-1|-
TGCAGCGTTGAAGACCCGACATTCCAAGAGACCCAGTACTTC
CSVEDPTFQETQYF
>TRBJ2-2|-|TRBV4-3|TRBD1
TGCGCCAGCAGCCAGAGCCGGGACAGAAGGGCCGGGGAGCTGTTTTTT
CASSQSRDRRAGELFF
>TRBJ2-1|-|TRBV2|-
TGTGCCAGCAGTGGGGAAGAGTACAATGAGCAGTTCTTC
CASSGEEYNEQFF
>TRBJ1-1|-|TRBV12-3/TRBV12-4|-
TGTGCCAGCAGTTTGAGCAGAAACACTGAAGCTTTCTTT
CASSLSRNTEAFF
>TRBJ2-1|-|TRBV7-9|-
TGTGCCAGCAGCTACCCGGGGGTCAATGAGCAGTTCTTC
CASSYPGVNEQFF
>TRBJ1-4|-|TRBV5-1|TRBD1
TGCGCCAGCAGCGTGGAACAGGGGGCGGCTGAAAAACTGTTTTTT
CASSVEQGAAEKLFF
>TRBJ2-1|-|TRBV27|-
TGTGCCAGCAGTCCAGGGATGGGGACCTACAATGAGCAGTTCTTC
CASSPGMGTYNEQFF
>TRBJ2-2|once|TRBV11-2|-
TGTGCCAGCAGCTCCCAAACCGGGGAGCTGTTTTTT
CASSSQTGELFF
>TRBJ1-2|-|TRBV9|-
TGTGCCAGCAGCGTAGTTTCTTGGGACTACACCTTC
CASSVVSWDYTF
>TRBJ2-7|-|TRBV30|-
TGTGCCTGGAGTGTGAGGGGCGAGCAGTACTTC
CAWSVRGEQYF
>TRBJ2-5|-|TRBV6-6|-
TGTGCCAGCAGTCTCCGAACAGGGCGCCAAGAGACCCAGTACTTC
CASSLRTGRQETQYF
>TRBJ1-1|-|TRBV27|TRBD1
TGTGCCAGCCTCACAGGGGGCACTGAAGCTTTCTTT
CASLTGGTEAFF
>TRBJ2-6|-|TRBV5-1|-
TGCGCCAGCAGCTTGGGGCAGGGAGCCCTTTCTGGGGCCAACGTCCTGACTTTC
CASSLGQGALSGANVLTF
>TRBJ2-7|-|TRBV20-1|TRBD1
TGCAGTGCTAGAGGGCAGGGGGTCGGCTACGAGCAGTACTTC
CSARGQGVGYEQYF